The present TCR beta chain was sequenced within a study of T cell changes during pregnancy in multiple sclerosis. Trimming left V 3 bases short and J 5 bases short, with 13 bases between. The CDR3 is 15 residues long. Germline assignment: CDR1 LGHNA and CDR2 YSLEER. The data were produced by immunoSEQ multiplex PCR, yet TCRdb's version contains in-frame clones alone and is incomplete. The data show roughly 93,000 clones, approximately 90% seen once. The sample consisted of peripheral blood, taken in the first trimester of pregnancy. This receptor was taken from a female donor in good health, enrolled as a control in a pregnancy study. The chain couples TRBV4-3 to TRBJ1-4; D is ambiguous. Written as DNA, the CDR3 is TGCGCCAGCAGCCAGTCAAATGGGCAAAATGAAAAACTGTTTTTT. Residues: CASSQSNGQNEKLFF.